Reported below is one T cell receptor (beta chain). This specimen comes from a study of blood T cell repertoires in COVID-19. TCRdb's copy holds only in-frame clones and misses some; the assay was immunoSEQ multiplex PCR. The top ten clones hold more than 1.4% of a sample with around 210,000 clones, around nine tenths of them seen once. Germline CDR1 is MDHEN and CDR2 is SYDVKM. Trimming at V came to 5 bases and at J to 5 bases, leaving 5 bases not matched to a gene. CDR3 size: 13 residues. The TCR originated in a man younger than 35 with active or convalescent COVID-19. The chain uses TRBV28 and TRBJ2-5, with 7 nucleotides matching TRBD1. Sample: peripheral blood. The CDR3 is CASSPMTGETQYF. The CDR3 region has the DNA TGTGCCAGCAGTCCAATGACAGGGGAGACCCAGTACTTC. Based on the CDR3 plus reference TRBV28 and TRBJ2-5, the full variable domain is DVKVTQSSRYLVKRTGEKVFLECVQDMDHENMFWYRQDPGLGLRLIYFSYDVKMKEKGDIPEGYSVSREKKERFSLILESASTNQTSMYLCASSPMTGETQYFGPGTRLLVL.